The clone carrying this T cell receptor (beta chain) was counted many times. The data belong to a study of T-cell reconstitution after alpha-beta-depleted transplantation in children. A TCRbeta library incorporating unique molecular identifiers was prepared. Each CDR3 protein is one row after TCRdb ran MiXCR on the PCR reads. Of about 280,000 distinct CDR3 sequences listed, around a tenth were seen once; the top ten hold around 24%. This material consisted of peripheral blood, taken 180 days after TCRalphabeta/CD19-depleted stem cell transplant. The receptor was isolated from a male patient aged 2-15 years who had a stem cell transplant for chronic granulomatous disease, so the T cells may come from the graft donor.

CDR3 in amino acids: CASSWAPNSPLHF. The CDR3 DNA follows: TGTGCCAGCAGTTGGGCCCCTAATTCACCCCTCCACTTT. The genes are TRBV12-3 or TRBV12-4 and TRBJ1-6; D gene uncertain. Trimming removed 4 bases at V and 6 bases at J, with 7 bases between. The CDR3 runs 13 residues.